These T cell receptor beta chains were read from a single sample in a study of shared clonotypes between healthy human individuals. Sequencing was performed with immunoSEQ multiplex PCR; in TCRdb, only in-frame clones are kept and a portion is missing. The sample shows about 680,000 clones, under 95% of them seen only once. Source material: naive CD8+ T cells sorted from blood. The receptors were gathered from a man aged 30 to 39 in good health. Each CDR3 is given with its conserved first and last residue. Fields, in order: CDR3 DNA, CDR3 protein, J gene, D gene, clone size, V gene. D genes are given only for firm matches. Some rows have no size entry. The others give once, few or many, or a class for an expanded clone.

CDR3 DNA: TGTGCCAGCTCACCACCGGGAGGGTGGGAAGCTTTCTTT
CDR3 protein: CASSPPGGWEAFF
J gene: TRBJ1-1
D gene: .
clone size: .
V gene: TRBV18

CDR3 DNA: TGTGCCAGTAGTATATGGGGAGTCAGTCAGCCCCAGCATTTT
CDR3 protein: CASSIWGVSQPQHF
J gene: TRBJ1-5
D gene: .
clone size: .
V gene: TRBV19

CDR3 DNA: TGTGCCAGTAGTATCCCCTTTACCTGGACAGTCCCAAACACTGAAGCTTTCTTT
CDR3 protein: CASSIPFTWTVPNTEAFF
J gene: TRBJ1-1
D gene: .
clone size: .
V gene: TRBV19

CDR3 DNA: TGTGCCTGGCGGGCGGGCGCGGACACCGGGGAGCTGTTTTTT
CDR3 protein: CAWRAGADTGELFF
J gene: TRBJ2-2
D gene: .
clone size: .
V gene: TRBV30

CDR3 DNA: TGCAGCGTTAAGAGGGCTATGGCTTACAATGAGCAGTTCTTC
CDR3 protein: CSVKRAMAYNEQFF
J gene: TRBJ2-1
D gene: .
clone size: .
V gene: TRBV29-1

CDR3 DNA: TGTGCCAGCAGCCAATATAGCAATCAGCCCCAGCATTTT
CDR3 protein: CASSQYSNQPQHF
J gene: TRBJ1-5
D gene: .
clone size: .
V gene: TRBV7-6

CDR3 DNA: TGTGCCAGCAGCCTCGGACTAGCGGGACCCTACAATGAGCAGTTCTTC
CDR3 protein: CASSLGLAGPYNEQFF
J gene: TRBJ2-1
D gene: TRBD2
clone size: .
V gene: TRBV11-2

CDR3 DNA: TGTGCCAGCAGCCAACTGACAGGGGGAGGTGAAAAACTGTTTTTT
CDR3 protein: CASSQLTGGGEKLFF
J gene: TRBJ1-4
D gene: TRBD1
clone size: .
V gene: TRBV6-6

CDR3 DNA: TGTGCCTCAGCGTCAGGGGTCTCCTACGAGCAGTACTTC
CDR3 protein: CASASGVSYEQYF
J gene: TRBJ2-7
D gene: .
clone size: .
V gene: TRBV28

CDR3 DNA: TGTGCCAGCAGCTTAGCCAACCTGGGGAGCTACGAGCAGTACTTC
CDR3 protein: CASSLANLGSYEQYF
J gene: TRBJ2-7
D gene: .
clone size: few
V gene: TRBV7-2

CDR3 DNA: TGTGCCAGCAGTTTGCCTCTCGAATTAGATACGCAGTATTTT
CDR3 protein: CASSLPLELDTQYF
J gene: TRBJ2-3
D gene: .
clone size: .
V gene: TRBV6-6

CDR3 DNA: TGTGCCAGCGGACTAGCGGGAGTACTCCCAGATACGCAGTATTTT
CDR3 protein: CASGLAGVLPDTQYF
J gene: TRBJ2-3
D gene: TRBD2
clone size: .
V gene: TRBV28

CDR3 DNA: TGTGCCAGCAGCTTGGCTAAGGGAAATTTCATGAACACTGAAGCTTTCTTT
CDR3 protein: CASSLAKGNFMNTEAFF
J gene: TRBJ1-1
D gene: .
clone size: .
V gene: TRBV5-7

CDR3 DNA: TGTGCCAGCAGTGGGAGGGACAACCCCTACGAGCAGTACTTC
CDR3 protein: CASSGRDNPYEQYF
J gene: TRBJ2-7
D gene: .
clone size: .
V gene: TRBV2

CDR3 DNA: TGTGCCAGCAGCTTAGGGACTAGCGGGAGATACCAAGAGACCCAGTACTTC
CDR3 protein: CASSLGTSGRYQETQYF
J gene: TRBJ2-5
D gene: TRBD2
clone size: .
V gene: TRBV11-2

CDR3 DNA: TGTGCCAGCAGTCTCAGAAGAGATGAGCAGTTCTTC
CDR3 protein: CASSLRRDEQFF
J gene: TRBJ2-1
D gene: .
clone size: .
V gene: TRBV27

CDR3 DNA: TGTGCCAGCAGCTCCGGGACTAGCGACCGCGAGCAGTACTTC
CDR3 protein: CASSSGTSDREQYF
J gene: TRBJ2-7
D gene: TRBD2
clone size: once
V gene: TRBV13

CDR3 DNA: TGCAGCGTTGAAGTCCCGACAGGGCCTACCTACAATGAGCAGTTCTTC
CDR3 protein: CSVEVPTGPTYNEQFF
J gene: TRBJ2-1
D gene: TRBD1
clone size: once
V gene: TRBV29-1

CDR3 DNA: TGCAGCGTCGGGAGGGCCGGGGAGCAGTACTTC
CDR3 protein: CSVGRAGEQYF
J gene: TRBJ2-7
D gene: TRBD2
clone size: once
V gene: TRBV29-1

CDR3 DNA: TGTGCCAGCGGCCTGGGGGGGACGGGCTACAATGAGCAGTTCTTC
CDR3 protein: CASGLGGTGYNEQFF
J gene: TRBJ2-1
D gene: TRBD2
clone size: .
V gene: TRBV7-6

CDR3 DNA: TGTGCCAGCAGTGGCCCACCCCCGCCTAGCGGGAGGGTAAATGAGCAGTTCTTC
CDR3 protein: CASSGPPPPSGRVNEQFF
J gene: TRBJ2-1
D gene: TRBD2
clone size: .
V gene: TRBV6-1

CDR3 DNA: TGCGCCAGCAGCCAAGTAGGACTAGAGGGCTACGAGCAGTACTTC
CDR3 protein: CASSQVGLEGYEQYF
J gene: TRBJ2-7
D gene: TRBD2
clone size: .
V gene: TRBV4-1

CDR3 DNA: TGTGCCAGCAGAACGGACAGGGAAGGGGAGGACCACACAGATACGCAGTATTTT
CDR3 protein: CASRTDREGEDHTDTQYF
J gene: TRBJ2-3
D gene: .
clone size: .
V gene: TRBV21-1

CDR3 DNA: TGTGCCAGCAGGAGTCTGAACTGGAACGAGCAGTACTTC
CDR3 protein: CASRSLNWNEQYF
J gene: TRBJ2-7
D gene: .
clone size: .
V gene: TRBV27

CDR3 DNA: TGTGCCAGCAGCTTGGCGTGGGACCACAATGAGCAGTTCTTC
CDR3 protein: CASSLAWDHNEQFF
J gene: TRBJ2-1
D gene: .
clone size: .
V gene: TRBV5-6

CDR3 DNA: TGTGCCAGCAGTTACGGTCACCTCCCCCGGGCCGGGGAGCTGTTTTTT
CDR3 protein: CASSYGHLPRAGELFF
J gene: TRBJ2-2
D gene: .
clone size: .
V gene: TRBV6-5

CDR3 DNA: TGTGCCAGCAGACGGTCTAGCGGCAATTACAATGAGCAGTTCTTC
CDR3 protein: CASRRSSGNYNEQFF
J gene: TRBJ2-1
D gene: TRBD2
clone size: .
V gene: TRBV11-2

CDR3 DNA: TGTGCCAGCAGTACAGATTATGGAAACACCATATATTTT
CDR3 protein: CASSTDYGNTIYF
J gene: TRBJ1-3
D gene: .
clone size: .
V gene: TRBV28

CDR3 DNA: TGCGCCAGCAGCCACGTCTACGGGGATCGTACGCAGTATTTT
CDR3 protein: CASSHVYGDRTQYF
J gene: TRBJ2-3
D gene: .
clone size: .
V gene: TRBV4-3

CDR3 DNA: TGTGCCAGCAGCGTAGTCCTAGGCGAGACCCAGTACTTC
CDR3 protein: CASSVVLGETQYF
J gene: TRBJ2-5
D gene: .
clone size: .
V gene: TRBV9

CDR3 DNA: TGTGCCAGCAGGTCGGCGTATAGCAATCAGCCCCAGCATTTT
CDR3 protein: CASRSAYSNQPQHF
J gene: TRBJ1-5
D gene: .
clone size: .
V gene: TRBV28

CDR3 DNA: TGTGCCAGCAGCGTCGGGGGCGGTGCACCCTACGAGCAGTACTTC
CDR3 protein: CASSVGGGAPYEQYF
J gene: TRBJ2-7
D gene: .
clone size: once
V gene: TRBV5-6

CDR3 DNA: TGTGCCAGCAGTCTCTTCCCGGGTGCAGGGAGAGACGTTGGCTACACCTTC
CDR3 protein: CASSLFPGAGRDVGYTF
J gene: TRBJ1-2
D gene: .
clone size: once
V gene: TRBV27

CDR3 DNA: TGTGCCAGTAGTATCGGACAGGGAGAAGCCTACAATGAGCAGTTCTTC
CDR3 protein: CASSIGQGEAYNEQFF
J gene: TRBJ2-1
D gene: TRBD1
clone size: .
V gene: TRBV19

CDR3 DNA: TGCAGCGTTGCCCAGGACACAGATACGCAGTATTTT
CDR3 protein: CSVAQDTDTQYF
J gene: TRBJ2-3
D gene: .
clone size: .
V gene: TRBV29-1

CDR3 DNA: TGTGCCAGCAGCGTCGGGACCTACGAGCAGTACTTC
CDR3 protein: CASSVGTYEQYF
J gene: TRBJ2-7
D gene: .
clone size: .
V gene: TRBV7-9

CDR3 DNA: TGTGCTAGCGGTACAACGGGTGAGCAGTTCTTC
CDR3 protein: CASGTTGEQFF
J gene: TRBJ2-1
D gene: .
clone size: .
V gene: TRBV6-6

CDR3 DNA: TGTGCCAGCAGCCCAAGACTAGCGGGAGGGCTTGAGCAGTTCTTC
CDR3 protein: CASSPRLAGGLEQFF
J gene: TRBJ2-1
D gene: TRBD2
clone size: .
V gene: TRBV7-8

CDR3 DNA: TGCGCCAGCAGCCCTACTGTTGGGGACAGGCCCTACGAGCAGTACTTC
CDR3 protein: CASSPTVGDRPYEQYF
J gene: TRBJ2-7
D gene: TRBD1
clone size: .
V gene: TRBV4-1

CDR3 DNA: TGTGCCAGCAGCTTATATCCAACGGGAGGCTACAATGAGCAGTTCTTC
CDR3 protein: CASSLYPTGGYNEQFF
J gene: TRBJ2-1
D gene: TRBD2
clone size: once
V gene: TRBV11-2

CDR3 DNA: TGTGCCAGCAGCTCTCCCGGGAGCTTTCATACGCAGTATTTT
CDR3 protein: CASSSPGSFHTQYF
J gene: TRBJ2-3
D gene: .
clone size: .
V gene: TRBV7-9

CDR3 DNA: TGTGCCAGCAGTTTAACCGGGACTAGCGGGAACGAGCAGTACTTC
CDR3 protein: CASSLTGTSGNEQYF
J gene: TRBJ2-7
D gene: TRBD2
clone size: .
V gene: TRBV27

CDR3 DNA: TGCGCCAGCAGCCAAGTTGGGGGGTTTAAGAACTATGGCTACACCTTC
CDR3 protein: CASSQVGGFKNYGYTF
J gene: TRBJ1-2
D gene: .
clone size: .
V gene: TRBV4-3

CDR3 DNA: TGTGCCAGCAGCCCCCGTCGGGTCGAGGATACGCAGTATTTT
CDR3 protein: CASSPRRVEDTQYF
J gene: TRBJ2-3
D gene: .
clone size: once
V gene: TRBV7-8